This T cell receptor (beta chain) stems from a study of blood T cell repertoires in COVID-19. Study-level background: Samples representing acute and convalescent COVID-19 were sourced from the United States, Italy and Spain. Sample material is recorded as cDNA or gDNA derived from T cells, B-cell-depleted T cells, or PBMCs.

CDR3 length: 15 residues. Germline CDR1 and CDR2: MDHEN and SYDVKM. V lost 4 bases and J lost 0, with 10 bases in between. Sequencing was performed with immunoSEQ multiplex PCR; in TCRdb, only in-frame clones are kept and a portion is missing. The sample records a few hundred thousand clones, roughly 89% being singletons. Clinical history reported by participants formed the basis on which cohorts were assigned. The TCR sequence derives from a young woman with acute COVID-19. V gene TRBV28 combines with J gene TRBJ2-1; D not certain. Sequencing used PBMCs or T cells enriched from blood (not recorded which). CDR3 amino acids: CASSSVRISYNEQFF. Written as DNA, the CDR3 is TGTGCCAGCAGTTCTGTCAGAATCTCCTACAATGAGCAGTTCTTC.